The TCR beta chain under discussion was sequenced for a study of T-cell reconstitution after alpha-beta-depleted transplantation in children. This clonotype showed up just a few times. Unique molecular identifiers were incorporated when the TCRbeta library was constructed. Each CDR3 protein is one row after TCRdb ran MiXCR on the PCR reads. Found here are about 270,000 distinct CDR3 sequences, 9.9% of them singletons; the top ten hold roughly a tenth. This clonotype was obtained from a human donor who donated a stem cell graft to a child with SCID. The sequences come from PBMCs from the stem cell graft donor, collected from the stem cell graft.

The CDR3 sequence is CASSLGRDRAGTEAFF. The CDR3 DNA reads TGTGCCAGCAGCTTAGGCCGGGACAGGGCCGGCACTGAAGCTTTCTTT. The chain carries TRBV13 and TRBJ1-1, with TRBD1 matching over 9 bases. With V trimmed by 0 bases and J by 4 bases, 6 bases remained unmatched. Germline V gene data show CDR1 as PRHDT and CDR2 as FYEKMQ (reference sequence). The CDR3 contains 16 residues.